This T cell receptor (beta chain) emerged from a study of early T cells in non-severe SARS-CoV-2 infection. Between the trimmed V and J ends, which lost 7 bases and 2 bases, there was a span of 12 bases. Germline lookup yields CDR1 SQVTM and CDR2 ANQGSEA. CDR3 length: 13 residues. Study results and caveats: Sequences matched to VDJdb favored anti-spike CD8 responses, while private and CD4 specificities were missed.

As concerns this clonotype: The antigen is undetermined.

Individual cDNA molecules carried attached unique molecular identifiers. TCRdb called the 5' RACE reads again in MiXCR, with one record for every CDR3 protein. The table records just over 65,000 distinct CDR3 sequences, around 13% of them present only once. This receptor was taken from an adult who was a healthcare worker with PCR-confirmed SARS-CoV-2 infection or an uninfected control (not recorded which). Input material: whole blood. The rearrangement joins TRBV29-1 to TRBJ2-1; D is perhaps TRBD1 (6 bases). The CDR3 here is CSAGTQAYNEQFF. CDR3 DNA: TGCAGCGCCGGGACACAGGCCTACAATGAGCAGTTCTTC.